Sequencing of this T cell receptor beta chain was carried out in a study of early T cells in non-severe SARS-CoV-2 infection. Study-wide context: The input, bulk RNA from unsorted whole blood, was sequenced, and chains were unpaired. Findings and caveats of the study: Matching results from VDJdb favored anti-spike CD8 responses, leaving private and CD4 specificities undetected.

Individual cDNA molecules received unique molecular identifiers. MiXCR, applied by TCRdb to the 5' RACE reads, yields one record per CDR3 protein. The data show about 80,000 distinct CDR3 sequences, 12% seen once. In its sample, this clonotype was seen many times. As yet, its antigen is unknown. Sample: whole blood. The sequence came from an adult who was a healthcare worker with PCR-confirmed SARS-CoV-2 infection or an uninfected control (not recorded which).

The CDR3 nucleotides read TGTGCCAGCAGCTTGGACAGGGATGGCTACACCTTC. This gives the protein CASSLDRDGYTF. The V gene is TRBV5-4, the J gene TRBJ1-2; a possible D gene is TRBD1 (6 bases). V dropped 0 bases and J dropped 6 bases, with 6 bases sitting between them. The germline V gene has CDR1 SGHNT and CDR2 YYREEE (reference sequence). The CDR3 totals 12 residues.